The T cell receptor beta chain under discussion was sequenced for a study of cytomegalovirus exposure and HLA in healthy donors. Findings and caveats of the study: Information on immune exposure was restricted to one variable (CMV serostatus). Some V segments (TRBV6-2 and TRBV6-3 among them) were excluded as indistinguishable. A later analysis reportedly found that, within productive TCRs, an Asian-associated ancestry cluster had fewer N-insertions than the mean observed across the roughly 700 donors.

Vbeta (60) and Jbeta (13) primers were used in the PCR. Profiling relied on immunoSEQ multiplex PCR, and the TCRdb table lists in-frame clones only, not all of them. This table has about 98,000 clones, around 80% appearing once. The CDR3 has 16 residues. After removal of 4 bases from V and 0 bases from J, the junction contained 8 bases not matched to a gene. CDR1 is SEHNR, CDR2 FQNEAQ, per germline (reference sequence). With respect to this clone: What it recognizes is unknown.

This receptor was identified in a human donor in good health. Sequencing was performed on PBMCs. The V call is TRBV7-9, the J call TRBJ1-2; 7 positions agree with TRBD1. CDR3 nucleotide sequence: TGTGCCAGCAGCTCCGGACAGGCTGGTGCTAACTATGGCTACACCTTC. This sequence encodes CASSSGQAGANYGYTF.